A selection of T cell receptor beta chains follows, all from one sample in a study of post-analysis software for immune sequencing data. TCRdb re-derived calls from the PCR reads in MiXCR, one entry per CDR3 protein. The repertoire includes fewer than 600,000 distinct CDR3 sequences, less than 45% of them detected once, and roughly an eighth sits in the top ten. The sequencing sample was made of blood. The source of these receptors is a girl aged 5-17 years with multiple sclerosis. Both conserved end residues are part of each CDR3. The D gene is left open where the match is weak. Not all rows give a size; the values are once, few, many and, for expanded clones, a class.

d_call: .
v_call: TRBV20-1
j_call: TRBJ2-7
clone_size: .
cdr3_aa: CSATPGQHEQYF
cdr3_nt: TGCAGTGCAACACCGGGGCAGCACGAGCAGTACTTC

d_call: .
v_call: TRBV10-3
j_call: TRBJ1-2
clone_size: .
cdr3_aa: CAISAGGRNLYGYTF
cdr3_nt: TGTGCCATCAGTGCGGGAGGCAGGAACCTATATGGCTACACCTTC

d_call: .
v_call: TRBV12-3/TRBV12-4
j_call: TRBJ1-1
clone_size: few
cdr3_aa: CASSLNRDAEAFF
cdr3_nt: TGTGCCAGCAGTTTAAACAGGGACGCTGAAGCTTTCTTT

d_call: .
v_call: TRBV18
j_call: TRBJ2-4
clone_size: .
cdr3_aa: CASSPEQAYNEQYF
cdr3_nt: TGTGCCAGCTCACCAGAACAGGCGTACAATGAGCAGTACTTC

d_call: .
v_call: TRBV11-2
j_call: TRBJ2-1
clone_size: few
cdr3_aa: CASSLEVADEQFF
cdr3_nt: TGTGCCAGCAGCTTAGAGGTAGCGGATGAGCAGTTCTTC

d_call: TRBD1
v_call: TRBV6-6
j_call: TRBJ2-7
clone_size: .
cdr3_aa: CASRDRDRGGHEQYF
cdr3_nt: TGTGCCAGCAGAGACCGGGACAGGGGTGGACACGAGCAGTACTTC

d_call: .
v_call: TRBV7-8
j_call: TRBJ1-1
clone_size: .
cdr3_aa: CASSLVEGHTEAFF
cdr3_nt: TGTGCCAGCAGCTTAGTTGAGGGTCACACTGAAGCTTTCTTT

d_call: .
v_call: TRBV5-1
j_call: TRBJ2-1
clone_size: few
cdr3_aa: CANLGGGGGHNEQFF
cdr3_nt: TGCGCCAACCTCGGAGGGGGGGGCGGCCACAATGAGCAGTTCTTC

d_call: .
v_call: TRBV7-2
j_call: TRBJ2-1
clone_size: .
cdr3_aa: CASSLPSSETQFF
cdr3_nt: TGTGCCAGCAGCTTACCTAGTTCGGAGACCCAGTTCTTC

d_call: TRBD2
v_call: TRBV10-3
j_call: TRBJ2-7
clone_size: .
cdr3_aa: CAISDLAGSYEQYF
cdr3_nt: TGTGCCATCAGTGACCTAGCGGGATCCTACGAGCAGTACTTC

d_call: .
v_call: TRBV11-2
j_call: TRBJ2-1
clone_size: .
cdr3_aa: CASSSVGVGGEQFF
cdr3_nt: TGTGCCAGCAGCTCCGTCGGGGTTGGTGGTGAGCAGTTCTTC